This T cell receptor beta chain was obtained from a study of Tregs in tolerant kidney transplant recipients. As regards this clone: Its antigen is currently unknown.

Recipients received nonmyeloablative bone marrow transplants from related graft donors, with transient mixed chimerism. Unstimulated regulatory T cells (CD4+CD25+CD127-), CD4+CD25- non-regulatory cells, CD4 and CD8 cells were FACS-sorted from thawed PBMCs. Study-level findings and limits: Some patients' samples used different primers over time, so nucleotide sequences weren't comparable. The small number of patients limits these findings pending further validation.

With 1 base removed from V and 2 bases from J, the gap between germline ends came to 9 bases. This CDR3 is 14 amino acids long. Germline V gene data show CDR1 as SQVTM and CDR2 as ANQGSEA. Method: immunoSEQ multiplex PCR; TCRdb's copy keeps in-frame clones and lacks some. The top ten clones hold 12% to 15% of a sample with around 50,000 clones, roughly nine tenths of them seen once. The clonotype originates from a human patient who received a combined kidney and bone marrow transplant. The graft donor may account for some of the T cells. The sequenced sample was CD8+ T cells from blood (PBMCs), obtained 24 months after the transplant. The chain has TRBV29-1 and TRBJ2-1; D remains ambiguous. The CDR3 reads CSVEGSITYNEQFF. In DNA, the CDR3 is TGCAGCGTTGAAGGCAGTATAACCTACAATGAGCAGTTCTTC.